Each of the 13 T cell receptor beta chains below was sequenced from the same sample in a study. TCRdb re-derived calls from the 5' RACE reads in MiXCR, one entry per CDR3 protein. The repertoire has fewer than 40,000 distinct CDR3 sequences, 24% of them found once; the top ten carry around 4.7%. The source material was memory CD4+ T cells sorted from blood. The sample's subset: memory CD4+ T cells, CD4+CD45RO+CD25-. Every receptor here comes from a female donor with breast cancer.

This clonotype appeared many times. CDR3 region: CASRLTGLGYTF. The CDR3 nucleotides are TGTGCCAGCAGATTGACAGGGCTTGGCTACACCTTC. The rearrangement joins TRBV12-3 or TRBV12-4 to TRBJ1-2; TRBD1 matches 7 bases. V gave up 6 bases and J gave up 7 bases; unmatched junction bases: 5. CDR3 length: 12 amino acids.

This chain uses TRBV15 with TRBJ2-1; tentative D call: TRBD2 (6 bases). CDR3 length: 15 residues. Germline CDR1 reads LNHNV; CDR2 reads YYDKDF (reference sequence). Trimming removed 1 base at V and 7 bases at J, with 14 bases between. CDR3 sequence: CATSRVSGVGNEQFF. The CDR3 DNA follows: TGTGCCACCAGCAGAGTCTCGGGAGTGGGGAATGAGCAGTTCTTC.

The rearrangement links TRBV7-9 to TRBJ2-7, with 10 bases lining up with TRBD1. The CDR3 is 14 residues long. V lost 5 bases and J lost 4; bases outside the gene matches: 5. CDR1 is SEHNR and CDR2 is FQNEAQ in the germline V gene (reference sequence). As DNA, the CDR3 is TGTGCCAGCAGCGACCGACAGGGGGCATACGAGCAGTACTTC. This encodes CASSDRQGAYEQYF. Full variable domain (missing parts from reference TRBV7-9 and TRBJ2-7): DTGVSQNPRHKITKRGQNVTFRCDPISEHNRLYWYRQTLGQGPEFLTYFQNEAQLEKSRLLSDRFSAERPKGSFSTLEIQRTEQGDSAMYLCASSDRQGAYEQYFGPGTRLTVT.

The chain links TRBV5-6 to TRBJ2-1; D ambiguous. The CDR3 runs to 13 residues. V lost 1 base and J lost 4, with 6 bases in between. CDR1 is SGHDT, CDR2 YYEEEE, per germline. CDR3 DNA sequence: TGTGCCAGCAGCTTGACACCTTACAATGAGCAGTTCTTC. It codes for CASSLTPYNEQFF.

This clonotype was seen many times. The V gene is TRBV4-3, the J gene TRBJ2-3; TRBD2 agrees at 9 bases. The length of the CDR3 is 17 residues. V gave up 1 base and J gave up 2 bases; unmatched junction bases: 7. The germline V gene encodes CDR1 LGHNA and CDR2 YSLEER. CDR3 residues: CASSQGRLADYTDTQYF. The CDR3 coding sequence is TGCGCCAGCAGCCAAGGGCGACTAGCGGATTACACAGATACGCAGTATTTT.

This clonotype was counted many times. This chain uses TRBV21-1 with TRBJ1-6; the D call of TRBD1 is as the table states it, not checked on the DNA. TRBV21-1 is a pseudogene locus. The CDR3 has 16 amino acids. The CDR3 bases are TGTGCCAGCAGCAAAGAAGGAGGGGGCAACGATTCACCCCTCCACTTT. It is translated as CASSKEGGGNDSPLHF.

The CDR3 region has the DNA TGCGCCAGCAGCCTAAGCGGGACTAGCGGGAGGAGTGAGCAGTTCTTC. This sequence encodes CASSLSGTSGRSEQFF. The chain is built from TRBV4-1 and TRBJ2-1, with 15 positions matching TRBD2. CDR1 and CDR2 from the germline V gene are MGHRA and YSYEKL. This CDR3 is 16 amino acids long. Trimming cost V 4 bases and J 9 bases; bases outside gene matches: 7.

In the case of this clonotype: One junction end disagrees with the germline gene, perhaps due to a read error. The V and J genes are TRBV11-3 and TRBJ2-1; 7 bases line up with TRBD2. The CDR3 loop spans 15 amino acids. Germline V gives CDR1 SGHNT, CDR2 YENEEA. The CDR3 coding sequence is TGTACCAGCAGCTTACGCCCCGGGACTAACAATGAGCAGTTCTTC. This gives the protein CTSSLRPGTNNEQFF. Together with reference TRBV11-3 and TRBJ2-1, the CDR3 gives the full variable domain: EAGVVQSPRYKIIEKKQPVAFWCNPISGHNTLYWYLQNLGQGPELLIRYENEEAVDDSQLPKDRFSAERLKGVDSTLKIQPAELGDSAVYLCTSSLRPGTNNEQFFGPGTRLTVL.

This clonotype was detected a few times. The chain links TRBV5-1 to TRBJ2-6; perhaps TRBD2 as D (6 bases). The V gene's germline CDR1 is SGHRS and CDR2 YFSETQ. V lost 3 bases and J lost 3, with 7 bases in between. The CDR3 spans 14 residues. For the CDR3, the DNA is TGCGCCAGCAGCTCGGGGGATGGGGCCAACGTCCTGACTTTC. Protein: CASSSGDGANVLTF.

Regarding this clonotype: A read error may explain this, as a much larger clone is one base away. The chain combines TRBV24-1 with TRBJ2-3, with D uncertain. CDR3 length: 13 amino acids. Germline CDR1 and CDR2: KGHDR and SFDVKD. CDR3: CASSLRNTDTQYF. The CDR3 coding sequence is TGTGCCTCCAGTCTCAGAAACACAGATACGCAGTATTTT.

V usage is TRBV10-3 and J usage is TRBJ2-1, with 9 bases lining up with TRBD2. This CDR3 region has 18 residues. CDR1 and CDR2 from the germline V gene are ENHRY and SYGVKD. V dropped 6 bases and J dropped 6; count of bases not matched to a gene: 18. The CDR3 DNA follows: TGTGCCATCAGGGAGGGTACTGAAGCGGGAGGCCACTTCAATGAGCAGTTCTTC. Protein: CAIREGTEAGGHFNEQFF.

This clonotype has a count of ten or more. This chain links TRBV29-1 with TRBJ2-7, with D unclear. CDR1 and CDR2 from the germline V gene are SQVTM and ANQGSEA. There are 12 residues in the CDR3. Trimming removed 5 bases at V and 1 base at J, with 9 bases between. The CDR3 reads CSVFLSSYEQYF. CDR3 in DNA: TGCAGCGTTTTCCTATCGTCCTACGAGCAGTACTTC.

This clonotype came up a few times. The chain uses TRBV4-1 and TRBJ1-1; 7 nucleotides match TRBD1. J lost 3 bases, V lost 2 bases, and 3 bases had no gene match. The CDR3 extends over 14 amino acids. The germline gives CDR1 MGHRA, CDR2 YSYEKL. CDR3 amino acids: CASSQQGGDTEAFF. The CDR3 region has the DNA TGCGCCAGCAGCCAACAGGGGGGTGACACTGAAGCTTTCTTT.